In this sample, the clone carrying this T cell receptor beta chain turned up many times. Its antigen is still unknown. From unsorted bulk tissue weighing about 20-32 mg, DNA and RNA were co-extracted. Through surgical resection, the patients' primary liver carcinoma was treated. Patients in the cohort were treatment-naive and living with chronic HBV infection. Germline V gene data show CDR1 as MNHNS and CDR2 as SASEGT. This CDR3 region has 12 residues. V was cut by 11 bases and J by 2 bases, with 12 bases left in between. TCR beta cDNA was made from 500 ng total RNA with a constant-region primer. Researchers made the TCR beta libraries by running three nested multiplex PCR rounds with slightly modified ARM-PCR. Primers for the first two PCR rounds were TRBV1-TRBV30 forward primers and a C-beta reverse primer (approximately 10 cycles per round). TCRdb reprocessed the multiplex PCR reads with MiXCR, giving one entry per CDR3 protein. Counted here are tens of thousands of distinct CDR3 sequences, around 70% occurring once; the ten biggest clones make up roughly 21%.

This record comes from a study of tumor-infiltrating lymphocytes in primary liver carcinoma. Notes on the study in general: Just about 7-25% of leading clones were found in every one of five regions. For tumor-adjacent and tumor-blood pairs, overlap was less than that seen for tumor region pairs.

V gene TRBV6-1 combines with J gene TRBJ1-1; unclear D gene. This clonotype was obtained from a man aged 35 to 55 with primary liver carcinoma and hepatitis B virus infection. The sequenced sample was liver tumor tissue from sampling region 1. The subset denotes: tumor region T1, superior pole. The DNA for the CDR3 is TGTGCCGCCGGGCGGTTAAACACTGAAGCTTTCTTT. It specifies CAAGRLNTEAFF.